One and the same sample provided the 29 T cell receptor beta chains below, sequenced in a study of PD-L1 blockade in urothelial cancer. Clones were sequenced by immunoSEQ multiplex PCR, and TCRdb holds only the in-frame ones, with some missing. Of about 42,000 clones listed, approximately 80% are singletons. Sequenced here: PBMCs, sampled around atezolizumab (anti-PD-L1) treatment. The receptors shown here come from a man between 65 and 85 years old with urothelial cancer.

The chain carries TRBV11-3 and TRBJ2-1, with D possibly being TRBD2 (5 bases). The CDR3 has 13 amino acids. CDR1 and CDR2 from the germline V gene are SGHNT and YENEEA. Between the trimmed V and J ends, which lost 4 bases and 6 bases, there was a span of 10 bases. CDR3 nucleotides: TGTGCCAGCAGCTCCCCCCGGGGCAATGAGCAGTTCTTC. As protein: CASSSPRGNEQFF.

V usage is TRBV2 and J usage is TRBJ1-1; D is uncertain. Trimming took off 1 base at V and 8 bases at J, with 8 bases between the two ends. Germline lookup yields CDR1 SNHLY and CDR2 FYNNEI. This CDR3 has 12 amino acids. CDR3 sequence: CASSEDRGEAFF. In DNA, the CDR3 is TGTGCCAGCAGTGAAGATAGAGGGGAAGCTTTCTTT.

About this clone: The sample contains more than one DNA sequence encoding this CDR3. The chain employs TRBV5-1 and TRBJ1-4; possible D gene TRBD1, 5 bases. The germline V gene has CDR1 SGHRS and CDR2 YFSETQ. The CDR3 contains 14 residues. Trimming cost V 2 bases and J 3 bases, with 8 bases left between them. The CDR3 DNA reads TGCGCCAGCAGCTTCGGGGGATCTAATGAAAAACTGTTTTTT. Residues: CASSFGGSNEKLFF.

The chain uses TRBV27 and TRBJ2-2; 13 nucleotides align to TRBD2. Germline CDR1 is MNHEY and CDR2 is SMNVEV (reference sequence). CDR3 length equals 16 residues. V gave up 5 bases and J gave up 8 bases; unmatched junction bases: 8. The CDR3 sequence: CASSLGLAGVVGELFF. The CDR3 DNA is TGTGCCAGCAGTCTTGGACTAGCGGGAGTAGTAGGGGAGCTGTTTTTT.

The rearrangement uses TRBV11-2 and TRBJ2-7; no reliable D call. Germline CDR1 is SGHAT and CDR2 is FQNNGV. This CDR3 has 14 residues. V lost 0 bases to trimming and J lost 5 bases, with 11 bases between them. CDR3 region: CASSLDSPVHEQYF. In nucleotides, the CDR3 is TGTGCCAGCAGCTTAGATAGTCCCGTCCACGAGCAGTACTTC.

V usage is TRBV29-1 and J usage is TRBJ1-4, with D hard to call. The V and J ends lost 4 bases and 4 bases respectively, with 10 bases between them. The germline gives CDR1 SQVTM, CDR2 ANQGSEA. This CDR3 region has 13 residues. The CDR3: CSVVSGNNEKLFF. CDR3 bases: TGCAGCGTTGTTTCCGGGAATAATGAAAAACTGTTTTTT.

This chain joins TRBV4-3 and TRBJ2-1, with 13 positions matching TRBD2. V was clipped by 4 bases and J by 9 bases; unmatched bases: 9. The CDR3 runs to 16 residues. CDR1 and CDR2 from the germline V gene are LGHNA and YSLEER. The CDR3 DNA reads TGCGCCAGCAGCCTTGGACTAGCGGGAGAGGCGGGTGAGCAGTTCTTC. Its translation is CASSLGLAGEAGEQFF.

The rearrangement uses TRBV5-5 and TRBJ2-1, with D hard to call. Germline V gives CDR1 SGHKS, CDR2 YYEKEE (reference sequence). V dropped 0 bases and J dropped 9 bases, with 10 bases sitting between them. This CDR3 has 13 amino acids. The CDR3 protein is CASSLELVSEQFF. The DNA of the CDR3 is TGTGCCAGCAGCTTGGAGTTGGTCAGTGAGCAGTTCTTC.

The chain recombines TRBV4-1 with TRBJ1-1; 10 bases fit TRBD1. Trimming cost V 4 bases and J 4 bases; bases outside gene matches: 15. The germline gives CDR1 MGHRA, CDR2 YSYEKL. This CDR3 contains 18 residues. CDR3 sequence reads: CASSLRGDRGKIATEAFF. The CDR3 coding sequence is TGCGCCAGCAGCCTCCGAGGGGACAGGGGAAAGATCGCCACTGAAGCTTTCTTT.

The chain couples TRBV9 to TRBJ2-1; 7 nucleotides agree with TRBD2. This CDR3 has 17 residues. The germline V gene has CDR1 SGDLS and CDR2 YYNGEE. Losses at the gene ends were 0 bases for V and 7 bases for J; bases not matched to a gene: 13. The CDR3 DNA reads as TGTGCCAGCAGCGTAGCAGCACGGGGGGTTTTTTCAAATGAGCAGTTCTTC. Translating it yields CASSVAARGVFSNEQFF.

The CDR3 region is CASGPGGDTEAFF. As DNA, the CDR3 is TGCGCCAGCGGCCCGGGAGGGGATACTGAAGCTTTCTTT. The chain uses TRBV4-3 and TRBJ1-1, with a weak D call TRBD1 (5 bases). This CDR3 is 13 amino acids long. Trimming left V 8 bases short and J 5 bases short, with 15 bases between. The germline V gene encodes CDR1 LGHNA and CDR2 YSLEER.

In its sample, this clone was seen once. The chain employs TRBV11-3 and TRBJ2-5, with D perhaps matching TRBD2 (5 bases). The CDR3 contains 14 residues. Germline values: CDR1 SGHNT, CDR2 YENEEA. V was shortened by 5 bases and J by 6 bases, with 16 bases between the two germline ends. The CDR3 DNA is TGTGCCAGCAGCCCTCCGGGGATGGTGCAGACCCAGTACTTC. Protein: CASSPPGMVQTQYF.

This chain joins TRBV28 and TRBJ2-7; 8 nucleotides match TRBD2. The CDR3 contains 15 residues. The germline V gene has CDR1 MDHEN and CDR2 SYDVKM. Germline trimming cut 2 bases from V and 7 bases from J; bases unmatched to any gene: 10. The CDR3 region has the DNA TGTGCCAGCAGTTTAACTAGCGGAGCCCCCCGAGAGCAGTACTTC. Translated, it gives CASSLTSGAPREQYF.

The CDR3 DNA reads TGTGCCAGCAGCTTAAACTCCCTGGAAGCTTTCTTT. This translates into CASSLNSLEAFF. This sequence joins TRBV11-2 and TRBJ1-1, with D unresolved. Germline assignment: CDR1 SGHAT and CDR2 FQNNGV. CDR3 length: 12 amino acids. V lost 2 bases to trimming and J lost 8 bases, with 9 bases between them. Supplemented by reference TRBV11-2 and TRBJ1-1, the full variable domain reads EAGVAQSPRYKIIEKRQSVAFWCNPISGHATLYWYQQILGQGPKLLIQFQNNGVVDDSQLPKDRFSAERLKGVDSTLKIQPAKLEDSAVYLCASSLNSLEAFFGQGTRLTVV.

The genes are TRBV28 and TRBJ2-5; possibly TRBD1 for D (6 bases). V lost 8 bases and J 5 bases, leaving 18 bases between the germline ends. Germline V gene data show CDR1 as MDHEN and CDR2 as SYDVKM. This CDR3 has 14 residues. The CDR3 sequence is CASYAAQGAETQYF. DNA of the CDR3: TGTGCCAGCTACGCCGCACAGGGTGCCGAGACCCAGTACTTC.

This chain connects TRBV6-6 to TRBJ2-7, with D uncertain. Germline V gene sequence: CDR1 MNHNY, CDR2 SVGAGI (reference sequence). Trimming took off 6 bases at V and 3 bases at J, with 6 bases between the two ends. This CDR3 region has 11 residues. CDR3 in DNA: TGTGCCAGCAGCCAAATCTACGAGCAGTACTTC. Amino acid sequence: CASSQIYEQYF.

This clone has more than one count but fewer than ten. The chain links TRBV10-3 to TRBJ1-2; tentative D call: TRBD1 (5 bases). Germline values: CDR1 ENHRY, CDR2 SYGVKD. CDR3 size: 12 residues. V was clipped by 9 bases and J by 8 bases, with 16 bases between them. CDR3 DNA sequence: TGTGCCATAAGCGGGGCCAGAGTCGGCTACACCTTC. Translated, it gives CAISGARVGYTF.

The rearrangement uses TRBV6-5 and TRBJ2-3, with TRBD2 as a possible D gene (6 bases). With 2 bases removed from V and 2 bases from J, the gap between germline ends came to 14 bases. Germline loops: CDR1 MNHEY, CDR2 SVGAGI. The CDR3 is made up of 16 amino acids. The CDR3 reads CASSYSRGYITDTQYF. The DNA for the CDR3 is TGTGCCAGCAGTTACAGTCGGGGGTACATCACAGATACGCAGTATTTT.

To note about this clone: One junction end does not reproduce the germline sequence, and a read error may be involved. The chain joins TRBV7-7 to TRBJ2-5; the match to TRBD2 covers 8 bases. Germline V gives CDR1 SSHAT, CDR2 FNYEAQ (reference sequence). This CDR3 has 15 residues. The DNA of the CDR3 is TGTGCTAGCAGCTCCCGACTAGCGACCCAAGAGACCCAGTACTTC. Its protein product is CASSSRLATQETQYF.

The gene calls are TRBV28 and TRBJ1-1, with TRBD1 as a possible D gene (5 bases). V lost 5 bases, J lost 3 bases, and 10 bases lay in between. There are 13 residues in the CDR3. The germline V gene encodes CDR1 MDHEN and CDR2 SYDVKM. The CDR3 DNA follows: TGTGCCAGCAGTATCGGCAGGGACACTGAAGCTTTCTTT. It codes for CASSIGRDTEAFF.

V gene TRBV6-5 combines with J gene TRBJ2-3; 7 bases align to TRBD1. V was clipped by 6 bases and J by 6 bases; unmatched bases: 6. The CDR3 sequence is 13 residues long. The germline gives CDR1 MNHEY, CDR2 SVGAGI. As DNA, the CDR3 is TGTGCCAGCAGCCAGGGGGAGCGGGATACGCAGTATTTT. This encodes CASSQGERDTQYF.

The rearrangement links TRBV2 to TRBJ2-7; D is ambiguous. Trimming took 6 bases from V and 2 from J, leaving 11 bases between them. CDR3 size: 13 residues. Germline V gene data show CDR1 as SNHLY and CDR2 as FYNNEI. CDR3 residues: CASRVTQTYEQYF. CDR3 nucleotide sequence: TGTGCCAGCAGGGTGACACAGACCTACGAGCAGTACTTC.

CDR3 residues: CASSRDTSGNTGELFF. In DNA, the CDR3 is TGCGCCAGCAGCCGAGATACTAGCGGAAACACCGGGGAGCTGTTTTTT. The rearrangement links TRBV4-3 to TRBJ2-2, with 8 bases aligning to TRBD2. CDR1 and CDR2 from the germline V gene are LGHNA and YSLEER. The V segment lost 4 bases and the J segment 2 bases; nucleotides outside the gene matches: 6. This CDR3 contains 16 residues.

The DNA of the CDR3 is TGTGCCAGCAGCTCACGGCGCGGGAACAATGAGCAGTTCTTC. Translated: CASSSRRGNNEQFF. The V and J genes are TRBV7-2 and TRBJ2-1; a weak D match, TRBD2 (6 bases). Germline loops: CDR1 SGHTA, CDR2 FQGNSA. The CDR3 runs to 14 residues. Trimming stripped 4 bases from V and 5 bases from J, with 12 bases between.

The J gene is TRBJ2-3, the V gene TRBV7-2, with D unclear. V dropped 1 base and J dropped 0 bases, with 14 bases sitting between them. This CDR3 is built from 17 residues. Germline CDR1 SGHTA, CDR2 FQGNSA. For the CDR3, the DNA is TGTGCCAGCAGCTTAGTATTCCGAGACACTAGCACAGATACGCAGTATTTT. It encodes CASSLVFRDTSTDTQYF.

The chain links TRBV7-2 to TRBJ2-7; D is ambiguous. This CDR3 has 14 amino acids. Germline-derived CDR1 and CDR2 are SGHTA and FQGNSA. Trimming removed 2 bases at V and 6 bases at J, with 14 bases between. CDR3 sequence: CASSLFGRLGEQYF. CDR3 nucleotide sequence: TGTGCCAGCAGCTTATTTGGCAGGTTGGGCGAGCAGTACTTC. Full variable domain (rest looked up from reference TRBV7-2 and TRBJ2-7): GAGVSQSPSNKVTEKGKDVELRCDPISGHTALYWYRQSLGQGLEFLIYFQGNSAPDKSGLPSDRFSAERTGGSVSTLTIQRTQQEDSAVYLCASSLFGRLGEQYFGPGTRLTVT.

In this sample, this clone turned up once. The rearrangement links TRBV10-3 to TRBJ1-2; D unresolved. V was clipped by 0 bases and J by 4 bases, with 12 bases between them. CDR1 and CDR2 from the germline V gene are ENHRY and SYGVKD. The CDR3 runs to 15 residues. This chain's CDR3 is CAISESAVSIYGYTF. CDR3 in DNA: TGTGCCATCAGTGAGTCCGCGGTCAGCATCTATGGCTACACCTTC.

This clone was seen once. This chain joins TRBV28 and TRBJ1-2; unclear D gene. CDR3 length: 14 residues. V was cut by 5 bases and J by 2 bases, with 12 bases left in between. Per germline, CDR1 MDHEN and CDR2 SYDVKM. CDR3 region: CASSGVSRNYGYTF. CDR3 nucleotides: TGTGCCAGCAGTGGAGTCTCGAGGAACTATGGCTACACCTTC.

Written as DNA, the CDR3 is TGTGCCAGCAGCGTGGGACAGCTAGATACGCAGTATTTT. It codes for CASSVGQLDTQYF. The chain couples TRBV7-2 to TRBJ2-3, with TRBD1 matching 7 bases. Germline loops: CDR1 SGHTA, CDR2 FQGNSA. J was trimmed by 5 bases and V by 5 bases; bases with no gene match: 4. This CDR3 spans 13 amino acids.